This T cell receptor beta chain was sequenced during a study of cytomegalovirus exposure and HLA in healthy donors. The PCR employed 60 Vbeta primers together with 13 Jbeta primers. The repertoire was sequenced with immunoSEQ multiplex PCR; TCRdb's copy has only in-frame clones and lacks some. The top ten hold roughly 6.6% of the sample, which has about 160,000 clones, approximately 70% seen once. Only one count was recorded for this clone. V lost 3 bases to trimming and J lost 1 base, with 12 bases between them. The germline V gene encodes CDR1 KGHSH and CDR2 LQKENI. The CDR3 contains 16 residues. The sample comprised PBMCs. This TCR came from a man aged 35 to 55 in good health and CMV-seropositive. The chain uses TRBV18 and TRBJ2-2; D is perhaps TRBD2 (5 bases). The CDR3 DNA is TGTGCCAGCTCACCCGGCTCCGGGGTGAACACCGGGGAGCTGTTTTTT. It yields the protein CASSPGSGVNTGELFF.